This T cell receptor beta chain was identified in a study of blood T cell repertoires in COVID-19 (dated by TCRdb to the early 2020s). At the level of the whole study: Samples from collaborators originated in the United States, Italy and Spain and spanned both the acute and convalescent phases of COVID-19. The samples were drawn from the first 160 participants of the ongoing ImmuneRACE study and from over a thousand subjects provided by 6 global collaborators. Deeply sampled blood TCRbeta repertoires from subjects exposed to, actively infected with, or recovered from COVID-19 were included in the dataset. The repertoires were released in a freely available public database intended as a resource for research on the immune response to SARS-CoV-2. Where available, HLA class I and class II types were obtained from metadata supplied by the sample provider rather than from assay-based typing. Nearly every sample came with metadata listing a de-identified subject ID, COVID-19 status, age in years and sex. The material from the prospective study consisted of cDNA or gDNA derived from T cells, B-cell-depleted T cells, or PBMCs. Overall results and qualifications from the work: The amount of clinical and demographic metadata varied by source and participant and was provided uncurated.

TCRbeta CDR3 regions were amplified from genomic DNA by means of the immunoSEQ Assay, a bias-controlled multiplex PCR. The study's processing was this. The number of nucleated cells in each sample was estimated from the amplification of reference gene primers within the assay. To quantify the absolute abundance of each unique TCRbeta CDR3 rearrangement, sequence reads were collapsed and filtered. Productive Simpson clonality was computed per sample as the square root of Simpson's diversity index over productive rearrangements. What TCRdb holds here is the immuneACCESS table cut down to in-frame rearrangements. Part of the clones is not present; checked against another copy, under half of the missing clones reflect an unresolved V gene, and the others are unexplained. The V and J calls and clone size come from that table; D and trimming were worked out from the DNA. This sample lists about 75,000 clones; more than 65% were detected once. The ten largest account for less than 6% of the sample.

Comment on this clone: Its antigen target is currently unknown. Per-base quality was not reported, and no clone a single base away is much larger than it.

Cut back by 1 base and 4 bases, the V and J ends lie 14 bases apart. Counted from cysteine to phenylalanine, this CDR3 has 16 amino acids. Only CDR3 DNA is held: 48 bases, read in frame from base 1. From the germline V gene, CDR1 is SGHDT and CDR2 is YYEEEE. Collaborating institutions collected whole blood in K2EDTA tubes following their own protocols. For TCRbeta analysis, collaborators shipped samples as frozen whole blood, isolated PBMCs, or DNA extracted from either of those sample types. The chain uses TRBV5-6 and TRBJ2-2; TRBD1 is perhaps the D gene, given 5 matching bases. The receptor's source is an elderly woman with active or convalescent COVID-19. Sample: peripheral blood. CDR3 region: CASSLWTRAFTGELFF. The nucleotide sequence is given as TGTGCCAGCAGCTTGTGGACACGAGCCTTCACCGGGGAGCTGTTTTTT. Where the CDR3 stops, the reference TRBV5-6 and TRBJ2-2 genes take over; the full variable domain is DAGVTQSPTHLIKTRGQQVTLRCSPKSGHDTVSWYQQALGQGPQFIFQYYEEEERQRGNFPDRFSGHQFPNYSSELNVNALLLGDSALYLCASSLWTRAFTGELFFGEGSRLTVL.